This T cell receptor beta chain was identified in a study of OX40 agonist ivuxolimab in advanced cancers. Study as a whole: Prior anti-PD-1, anti-PD-L1 or anti-CTLA-4 therapy was allowed; more than 30% had some.

Generated by immunoSEQ multiplex PCR, the TCRdb table keeps only in-frame clones and is missing some. The table shows some 50,000 clones, with approximately 75% occurring only once. CDR1 is SQVTM and CDR2 is ANQGSEA in the germline V gene. Trimming removed 3 bases from V and 2 bases from J, with 10 bases in between. The CDR3 contains 14 residues. This receptor was taken from an adult with an advanced solid tumor such as melanoma, head and neck, liver or kidney cancer. The source material was CD4+ or CD8+ T cells sorted from blood, sampled in a trial of the OX40 agonist ivuxolimab. The chain recombines TRBV29-1 with TRBJ1-4; a possible D gene is TRBD1 (6 bases). CDR3 region: CSVDPGATNEKLFF. DNA of the CDR3: TGCAGCGTTGATCCAGGGGCCACTAATGAAAAACTGTTTTTT.